The present entry profiles one T cell receptor (beta chain) with its context. The target antigen is unknown. The data derive from a study of T-cell reconstitution after alpha-beta-depleted transplantation in children. The CDR3 covers 15 residues. Per germline, CDR1 SGHRS and CDR2 YFSETQ. V lost 3 bases and J lost 4, with 14 bases in between. Findings of the study overall: Newly generated T cells supplied most T-cell counts and diversity one year post-transplant. There were reportedly several hundred expanded graft clones from which alpha-beta T cells came about two months after transplant. Diversity of TCRbeta at day 60 was high in some patients, arising from surviving recipient T cells and thymic progenitors.

Preparation of the TCRbeta library involved a method that used unique molecular identifiers. TCRdb fed the PCR reads into MiXCR, producing one record per CDR3 protein. The sample has fewer than 1 million distinct CDR3 sequences; 15% to 20% are singletons. The rearrangement joins TRBV5-1 to TRBJ1-5; no definite D call. The sequencing used PBMCs, mostly from graft donor cells, collected 360 days after TCRalphabeta/CD19-depleted stem cell transplant. The TCR comes from a male patient between 5 and 17 years old who had a stem cell transplant for acute lymphoblastic leukemia, so the T cells may come from the graft donor. CDR3 amino acids: CASSWSGAGNQPQHF. CDR3 DNA sequence: TGCGCCAGCAGCTGGAGTGGAGCGGGGAATCAGCCCCAGCATTTT.